The 7 T cell receptor beta chains listed next were all sequenced from one sample in a study of read filtering for tumor transcriptome and immune sequencing. This library used about 400 ng RNA and molecular barcoded adaptors spanning alpha/delta and beta/gamma chains. TCRdb analysed the reads with MiXCR anew, one entry per CDR3 protein. The sample includes about 57,000 distinct CDR3 sequences, approximately 22% seen only once; the top ten take about 18%. The sample taken for sequencing was a population of CD138-negative cells sorted from bone marrow. These receptors were collected from a donor older than 35 with multiple myeloma.

This clonotype was picked up many times. The V call is TRBV6-4, the J call TRBJ1-2; 11 positions agree with TRBD1. V gave up 5 bases and J gave up 8 bases; unmatched junction bases: 10. This CDR3 comprises 15 residues. The germline V gene encodes CDR1 MRHNA and CDR2 SNTAGT. The CDR3 loop reads CASSNWDRGIEGYTF. The CDR3 coding sequence is TGTGCCAGCAGTAACTGGGACAGGGGGATTGAGGGCTACACCTTC.

Notes on this clonotype: Being one base from a much bigger clone, this may be a read error. The chain couples TRBV6-5 to TRBJ1-4; D perhaps matches TRBD1 (6 bases). This CDR3 has 15 residues. The ends were cut back, 4 bases at V and 8 bases at J, with 17 bases in the middle. Germline CDR1 MNHEY, CDR2 SVGAGI. In nucleotides, the CDR3 is TGTGCCAGCAGTTCTAGGGGGAGAAAGGACGAAAAACTGTTTTTT. Encoded protein: CASSSRGRKDEKLFF.

This clonotype was seen a few times. The chain joins TRBV2 to TRBJ2-1, with 10 bases that match TRBD2. CDR1 and CDR2 from the germline V gene are SNHLY and FYNNEI. V was clipped by 3 bases and J by 11 bases; unmatched bases: 4. The CDR3 sequence is 13 residues long. The CDR3 DNA reads as TGTGCCAGCAGTGACCTAGCGGGGGCCCAGCAGTTCTTC. Encoded protein: CASSDLAGAQQFF.

The chain couples TRBV9 to TRBJ2-5; D not resolved. There are 16 residues in the CDR3. Deletions cut 4 bases from V and 0 bases from J, with 16 bases between. In germline, CDR1 is SGDLS, CDR2 YYNGEE. CDR3 amino acids: CASSPFVTSHQETQYF. The CDR3 coding sequence is TGTGCCAGCAGCCCCTTTGTGACAAGCCACCAAGAGACCCAGTACTTC.

This clonotype came up a few times. V usage is TRBV4-2 and J usage is TRBJ2-3, with 8 bases aligning to TRBD2. Unmatched junction bases numbered 6, after V lost 1 base and J lost 6 bases. The CDR3 loop spans 15 amino acids. Germline CDR1 is LGHNA and CDR2 is YNFKEQ. The CDR3 nucleotides are TGTGCCAGCAGCCAAGGTAGGCGGGAGGCGGATACGCAGTATTTT. This gives the protein CASSQGRREADTQYF.

Points on this clonotype: A read error may be the cause here, since a much bigger clone is one base away. This chain connects TRBV20-1 to TRBJ2-1; D possibly corresponds to TRBD2 (5 bases). Looked up from germline, CDR1 is DFQATT and CDR2 is SNEGSKA (reference sequence). This CDR3 contains 11 residues. The CDR3 spells CSATPGNEQCF. DNA for the CDR3: TGCAGTGCTACCCCGGGAAATGAGCAGTGCTTC.

This clonotype has at least ten counts. The chain couples TRBV29-1 to TRBJ2-2; 8 bases are a match to TRBD1. CDR1 is SQVTM, CDR2 ANQGSEA, per germline. CDR3 length: 13 residues. V shed 7 bases, J shed 0 bases, and the junction held 1 base outside the gene matches. The CDR3 DNA reads TGCAGCGGACAGGGGCCGAACACCGGGGAGCTGTTTTTT. As protein: CSGQGPNTGELFF.